Given below is one T cell receptor (beta chain) in context. This record belongs to a study of cytomegalovirus exposure and HLA in healthy donors. Study overall: Membership in the Caucasian-associated ancestry cluster was found for about 80% of approximately 430 genotyped donors.

Both 60 Vbeta primers and 13 Jbeta primers went into the PCR. Clones were sequenced by immunoSEQ multiplex PCR, and TCRdb holds only the in-frame ones, with some missing. The repertoire holds about 140,000 clones, approximately 80% seen once, with less than 3% in the top ten. Germline CDR1 LNHDA, CDR2 SQIVND (reference sequence). V was pared by 1 base and J by 2 bases, with 10 bases of the junction left unmatched. This CDR3 has 18 residues. The sequenced sample consisted of PBMCs. This TCR was sampled from a young woman in good health and CMV-seropositive. The V call is TRBV19, the J call TRBJ1-5; 8 bases are a match to TRBD1. The CDR3: CASSIGGRGPRRNQPQHF. The CDR3, as DNA: TGTGCCAGTAGTATAGGGGGCAGGGGGCCAAGGCGCAATCAGCCCCAGCATTTT.